The 8 T cell receptor beta chains given below trace back to one sample, sequenced in a study of T cell clonality in common variable immunodeficiency. Study-level points and caveats: Fewer deletions and N-nucleotide insertions were reportedly seen in common variable immunodeficiency TCR beta sequences.

Antigen specificity for these receptors is unknown. This table comes from immunoSEQ multiplex PCR, and its TCRdb copy is limited to in-frame clones, with some not included. Reported are approximately 38,000 clones, none seen only once; the ten largest carry 5% to 6.5%. Sequenced sample: peripheral blood mononuclear cells. The receptors here all came from a human donor with common variable immunodeficiency.

The sequenced CDR3 bases are TGCAGTGCTAGAGATCCGGTAAAGACC. Translation gives CSARDPVKT. The full CDR3 protein reads CSARDPVKTQYF. This chain uses TRBV20-1 with TRBJ2-5, with unresolved D. From the germline J gene comes the end of the CDR3, since the read stops 3 residues before it. CDR3 size: 12 residues. Trimming pared 0 bases from V and 6 bases from J, leaving 8 bases between. Germline V gene data show CDR1 as DFQATT and CDR2 as SNEGSKA (reference sequence).

This clone was counted many times. The read finishes 3 residues shy of the CDR3 end, and the germline J gene is used to complete it. This chain uses TRBV30 with TRBJ1-4, with D possibly TRBD1 on 5 matching bases. This CDR3 has 13 amino acids. Germline assignment: CDR1 GTSNPN and CDR2 SVGIG (reference sequence). V was pared by 5 bases and J by 3 bases, with 10 bases between. The CDR3 bases that were read are TGTGCCTGGGGAACAGGTTCTAATGAAAAA. Encoded protein: CAWGTGSNEK. The whole CDR3 protein reads CAWGTGSNEKLFF.

In this sample, this clone turned up a few times. The CDR3 end falls 3 residues outside the read, so it is completed with the germline J gene. This chain connects TRBV7-2 to TRBJ1-2; D uncertain. The CDR3 extends over 14 amino acids. CDR1 and CDR2 from the germline V gene are SGHTA and FQGNSA. The sequenced CDR3 bases are TGTGCCAGCAGCTCGGGTCCCCTAATCGGCGGC. The encoded protein is CASSSGPLIGG. The entire CDR3 protein reads CASSSGPLIGGYTF.

Only a few counts were recorded for this clone. The observed sequence ends 3 residues before the CDR3 terminus, with the missing tail filled in from the germline J gene. V and J are TRBV7-6 and TRBJ1-2; D call uncertain. Germline lookup yields CDR1 SGHVS and CDR2 FNYEAQ. This CDR3 has 12 residues. Partial CDR3 DNA: TGTGCCAGCAGCTTAGGTGGCAAGGGC. Amino acid sequence: CASSLGGKG. The whole CDR3 sequence reads CASSLGGKGYTF.

This clone was recorded at least ten times. Sequencing ends 3 residues short of the CDR3 end; the germline J gene provides the rest. The V and J genes are TRBV30 and TRBJ2-1; D is perhaps TRBD2 (6 bases). CDR1 is GTSNPN and CDR2 is SVGIG in the germline V gene (reference sequence). Between the trimmed V and J ends, which lost 5 bases and 5 bases, there was a span of 13 bases. The CDR3 runs 13 residues. CDR3 sequence reads: CAWSPDYNNEQFF. CDR3 DNA (partial): TGTGCCTGGTCCCCGGACTACAACAATGAG.

As to this clone: The CDR3 end lies 3 residues beyond the end of the read and is filled in from the germline J gene. The chain recombines TRBV5-4 with TRBJ2-7, with 11 nucleotides matching TRBD1. This CDR3 has 14 residues. After removal of 4 bases from V and 3 bases from J, the junction contained 3 bases not matched to a gene. Germline loops: CDR1 SGHNT, CDR2 YYREEE (reference sequence). The sequenced CDR3 bases are TGTGCCAGCAGCATCGGGACAGGGGGCTACGAG. Translating it yields CASSIGTGGYE. The CDR3 as a whole reads CASSIGTGGYEQYF.

Note on this clone: The read halts 3 residues ahead of the CDR3 end, with the missing end drawn from the germline J gene. This CDR3 is also generated by other DNA sequences in the sample. J is TRBJ2-1 and V is TRBV30, with TRBD2 matching over 9 bases. This CDR3 has 15 amino acids. The germline CDR1 and CDR2 sequences are GTSNPN and SVGIG (reference sequence). V trimming: 0 bases; J trimming: 4 bases; junction bases outside the gene matches: 4. CDR3 sequence: CAWSVGLAGYNEQFF. CDR3 DNA (partial): TGTGCCTGGAGTGTAGGGCTAGCGGGGTACAATGAG.

This clone came up many times. The read ends 3 residues early relative to the CDR3; the germline J gene fills the gap. The V call is TRBV18, the J call TRBJ1-1; TRBD1 is a possible D gene (5 bases). Germline CDR1 is KGHSH and CDR2 is LQKENI. V was trimmed by 2 bases and J by 3 bases, leaving 22 bases between them. The CDR3 has 18 residues. CDR3 bases read: TGTGCCAGCTCACCAAGGGCAGGGAGTGGAGCGTTGGACACTGAA. This encodes CASSPRAGSGALDTE. From start to end, the CDR3 is CASSPRAGSGALDTEAFF.